This T cell receptor (beta chain) was captured by sequencing in a study of blood T cells in healthy people across ages. Study-wide results and caveats: TCR beta diversity was tightly associated with the proportion of naive T cells.

CDR3 length equals 17 residues. Trimming removed 4 bases from V and 9 bases from J; junction bases left unmatched: 12. CDR1 and CDR2 (germline): SGHDN, FVKESK. Sample-barcoded 5' priming and a J-beta primer mix drove a second PCR of roughly 7 to 11 cycles. MiXCR, run by TCRdb on the 5' RACE reads, gives a single entry per CDR3 protein. Of more than 650,000 distinct CDR3 sequences listed, 20% to 30% are singletons. This clonotype was seen a single time. What it recognizes is unknown. The data were also submitted as part of a second study, on T cells of mothers and their children.

This clonotype was obtained from a boy aged 10-17 years in good health. The specimen was blood. The gene calls are TRBV14 and TRBJ2-1; 13 positions agree with TRBD2. This chain's CDR3 is CASSRDDVRLAGGEQFF. The CDR3 nucleotides read TGTGCCAGCAGCCGAGATGACGTTCGACTAGCGGGAGGTGAGCAGTTCTTC.